The entry below gives a single T cell receptor (beta chain) sequence along with its context. One entry per CDR3 protein, called by TCRdb with MiXCR from the 5' RACE reads. This sample has some 350,000 distinct CDR3 sequences, with about 8.7% found just once. The length of the CDR3 is 15 residues. The germline V gene has CDR1 SGHRS and CDR2 YFSETQ. V lost 4 bases, J lost 0 bases, and 11 bases lay in between. The data originate from a study of T cells after yellow fever vaccination. The sample here was PBMCs, taken on the day of the first yellow fever vaccination. This TCR came from a man aged 18 to 30 who received the YFV17D yellow fever vaccine. The chain carries TRBV5-1 and TRBJ2-1; D may be TRBD1 or TRBD2 (5 bases each). The DNA of the CDR3 is TGCGCCAGCAGCCCGGGGCAGACCTCCTACAATGAGCAGTTCTTC. Amino acids: CASSPGQTSYNEQFF.